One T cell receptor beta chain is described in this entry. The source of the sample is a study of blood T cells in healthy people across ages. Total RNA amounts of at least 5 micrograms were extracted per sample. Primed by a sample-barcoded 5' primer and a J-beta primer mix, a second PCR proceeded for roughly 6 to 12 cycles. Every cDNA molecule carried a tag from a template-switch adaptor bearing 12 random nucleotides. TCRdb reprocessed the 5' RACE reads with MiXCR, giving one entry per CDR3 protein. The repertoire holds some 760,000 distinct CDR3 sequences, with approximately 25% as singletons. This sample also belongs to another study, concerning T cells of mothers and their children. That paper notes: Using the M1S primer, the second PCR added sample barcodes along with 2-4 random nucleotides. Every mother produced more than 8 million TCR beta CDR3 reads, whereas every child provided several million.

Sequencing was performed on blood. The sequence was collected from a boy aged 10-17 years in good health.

The CDR3 bases are TGTGCCAGCAGTGCCCGCGCCTTAGCGGGAGTGACCAAAAACATTCAGTACTTC. Protein sequence: CASSARALAGVTKNIQYF. The chain links TRBV2 to TRBJ2-4; 9 positions agree with TRBD2. CDR1 is SNHLY and CDR2 is FYNNEI in the germline V gene. This CDR3 has 18 residues. With V trimmed by 4 bases and J by 2 bases, 12 bases remained unmatched.